The 29 T cell receptor beta chains presented below share a single source sample, sequenced in a study of shared clonotypes between healthy human individuals. CD8 cells classed as naive were CD45RO-negative and positively selected for CCR7, excluding terminally differentiated effector memory CD45RA+ cells. Assay used: immunoSEQ multiplex PCR; TCRdb lists only in-frame clones, some missing. The data show about 2.1 million clones, 93% seen once. The sample consisted of naive CD8+ T cells from PBMCs. These receptors were obtained from a young man in good health. Some clones in this sample may be carry-over from other donors' samples.

This chain connects TRBV7-9 to TRBJ2-6, with unresolved D. CDR1 is SEHNR and CDR2 is FQNEAQ in the germline V gene (reference sequence). The CDR3 runs 15 residues. Trimming shortened V by 5 bases and J by 1 base, and 9 bases separated the two germline ends. The CDR3 loop is CASSHPPSGANVLTF. As DNA, the CDR3 is TGTGCCAGCAGCCATCCCCCATCTGGGGCCAACGTCCTGACTTTC.

The chain is built from TRBV19 and TRBJ1-3, with no clear D. The germline gives CDR1 LNHDA, CDR2 SQIVND (reference sequence). With 5 bases removed from V and 0 bases from J, the gap between germline ends came to 11 bases. This CDR3 contains 15 residues. The CDR3 coding sequence is TGTGCCAGTAGTGCAGAGTCGACCTCTGGAAACACCATATATTTT. Protein: CASSAESTSGNTIYF.

The chain has TRBV7-9 and TRBJ1-2; possible D gene TRBD1, 6 bases. The ends were cut back, 1 base at V and 4 bases at J, with 13 bases in the middle. The CDR3 spans 15 residues. The V gene's germline CDR1 is SEHNR and CDR2 FQNEAQ (reference sequence). The CDR3 loop reads CASSLDLSRGYGYTF. The CDR3 nucleotides read TGTGCCAGCAGCTTAGACCTCAGCAGGGGCTATGGCTACACCTTC.

The chain carries TRBV11-2 and TRBJ1-6; 7 bases are a match to TRBD1. The CDR3 contains 15 residues. The V gene's germline CDR1 is SGHAT and CDR2 FQNNGV. The V segment lost 5 bases and the J segment 10 bases; nucleotides outside the gene matches: 11. The CDR3: CASSLGDRVMSPLHF. The CDR3, as DNA: TGTGCCAGCAGCCTAGGCGACAGGGTGATGTCACCCCTCCACTTT.

The V gene is TRBV9, the J gene TRBJ1-2, with no clear D. V shed 6 bases and J shed 1 base, with 16 bases lying between them. CDR1 and CDR2 from the germline V gene are SGDLS and YYNGEE. The CDR3 is made up of 15 amino acids. CDR3 amino acids: CASNLALTNNYGYTF. CDR3 sequence (DNA): TGTGCCAGCAACCTGGCACTTACGAATAACTATGGCTACACCTTC.

This clone was observed a few times. The chain uses TRBV4-1 and TRBJ1-1; D is perhaps TRBD1 (5 bases). Germline V gene data show CDR1 as MGHRA and CDR2 as YSYEKL. The CDR3 has 13 amino acids. With 2 bases removed from V and 5 bases from J, the gap between germline ends came to 9 bases. CDR3 loop: CASSQLRGTEAFF. The CDR3 DNA reads TGCGCCAGCAGCCAACTACGGGGGACTGAAGCTTTCTTT.

V is TRBV12-5 and J is TRBJ2-5; D not resolved. The CDR3 runs to 12 residues. The germline V gene encodes CDR1 LGHNT and CDR2 FRNRAP. Trimming took 1 base from V and 5 from J, leaving 5 bases between them. The CDR3 DNA is TGTGCTAGTGGTTTGGATTGGGAGACCCAGTACTTC. As protein: CASGLDWETQYF.

This chain connects TRBV4-2 to TRBJ2-1, with 7 bases matching TRBD2. Germline values: CDR1 LGHNA, CDR2 YNFKEQ. The CDR3 contains 15 residues. After removal of 1 base from V and 3 bases from J, the junction contained 3 bases not matched to a gene. The CDR3 region is CASSQVAGDYNEQFF. The CDR3, as DNA: TGTGCCAGCAGCCAAGTTGCGGGGGACTACAATGAGCAGTTCTTC.

The CDR3 here is CASTLRGIGNTIYF. The CDR3 coding sequence is TGTGCCAGCACCTTACGGGGTATCGGAAACACCATATATTTT. The chain combines TRBV28 with TRBJ1-3; no clear D. The CDR3 is made up of 14 amino acids. V was clipped by 7 bases and J by 4 bases, with 14 bases between them. Germline lookup yields CDR1 MDHEN and CDR2 SYDVKM.

This chain links TRBV27 with TRBJ1-1; 10 nucleotides align to TRBD1. CDR3 size: 16 residues. In germline, CDR1 is MNHEY, CDR2 SMNVEV (reference sequence). V trimming: 0 bases; J trimming: 3 bases; junction bases outside the gene matches: 4. In DNA form, the CDR3 reads TGTGCCAGCAGTTTATCGACAGGGGGCGCGTACACTGAAGCTTTCTTT. It encodes CASSLSTGGAYTEAFF.

The V gene is TRBV6-6, the J gene TRBJ2-3, with 9 nucleotides matching TRBD1. Trimming removed 6 bases from V and 0 bases from J; junction bases left unmatched: 4. CDR1 is MNHNY, CDR2 SVGAGI, per germline (reference sequence). This CDR3 comprises 15 residues. CDR3 loop: CASSPGTGSTDTQYF. In nucleotides, the CDR3 is TGTGCCAGCAGCCCCGGGACAGGGAGCACAGATACGCAGTATTTT.

This chain connects TRBV11-2 to TRBJ2-1, with D uncertain. Germline V gene lookup returns CDR1 SGHAT and CDR2 FQNNGV. This CDR3 region has 13 residues. V shed 0 bases and J shed 6 bases, with 6 bases lying between them. The CDR3 DNA reads TGTGCCAGCAGCTTAGACCCCACCAATGAGCAGTTCTTC. Amino acid sequence: CASSLDPTNEQFF.

This chain joins TRBV10-3 and TRBJ2-1; the D is unclear. The CDR3 has 16 residues. Germline V lookup: CDR1 ENHRY, CDR2 SYGVKD. V lost 0 bases, J lost 5 bases, and 14 bases lay in between. The CDR3 reads CAISESGVTPNNEQFF. The CDR3 DNA reads TGTGCCATCAGTGAGTCAGGAGTTACCCCGAACAATGAGCAGTTCTTC.

CDR3: CASSSSKSIRVGGFHEQYF. CDR3 DNA sequence: TGTGCCAGCAGCTCCAGCAAGTCTATAAGGGTAGGGGGATTCCACGAGCAGTACTTC. The V gene is TRBV7-9, the J gene TRBJ2-7, with D maybe TRBD1 (6 bases). This CDR3 has 19 amino acids. V lost 4 bases and J 5 bases, leaving 30 bases between the germline ends. Germline lookup yields CDR1 SEHNR and CDR2 FQNEAQ (reference sequence).

To note about this clone: This specimen includes other DNA sequences encoding the same CDR3. This chain joins TRBV19 and TRBJ2-3; a weak D match, TRBD2 (5 bases). The CDR3 loop spans 13 amino acids. V was shortened by 5 bases and J by 3 bases, with 9 bases between the two germline ends. In germline, CDR1 is LNHDA, CDR2 SQIVND (reference sequence). The DNA for the CDR3 is TGTGCCAGTAGTCCCCGCGGGACAGATACGCAGTATTTT. Translated, it gives CASSPRGTDTQYF.

V is TRBV4-3 and J is TRBJ2-1; D gene unclear. Trimming shortened V by 0 bases and J by 6 bases, and 9 bases separated the two germline ends. The CDR3 is 14 amino acids. Germline values: CDR1 LGHNA, CDR2 YSLEER. CDR3 amino acids: CASSQDRGANEQFF. The CDR3 DNA reads as TGCGCCAGCAGCCAAGATCGCGGTGCCAATGAGCAGTTCTTC.

V usage is TRBV6-6 and J usage is TRBJ1-5; 7 positions match TRBD1. The V and J ends lost 6 bases and 6 bases, in that order; junction bases with no gene match: 11. Germline lookup yields CDR1 MNHNY and CDR2 SVGAGI (reference sequence). The CDR3 covers 15 residues. The CDR3 loop reads CASRGGEGAFQPQHF. DNA of the CDR3: TGTGCCAGCAGGGGGGGGGAGGGGGCGTTTCAGCCCCAGCATTTT.

V usage is TRBV2 and J usage is TRBJ2-1; possible D gene TRBD1, 6 bases. This CDR3 is 14 amino acids long. Trimming took 3 bases from V and 5 from J, leaving 11 bases between them. Germline V gene sequence: CDR1 SNHLY, CDR2 FYNNEI. CDR3 region: CASSDEQGNNEQFF. CDR3 in DNA: TGTGCCAGCAGTGACGAACAGGGAAACAATGAGCAGTTCTTC.

The chain employs TRBV7-9 and TRBJ2-7; 7 nucleotides line up with TRBD1. V lost 1 base, J lost 0 bases, and 6 bases stayed unmatched. This CDR3 region has 16 residues. Germline CDR1 reads SEHNR; CDR2 reads FQNEAQ (reference sequence). DNA for the CDR3: TGTGCCAGCAGCTTAGGACTCTGGGACAGCTCCTACGAGCAGTACTTC. Amino acids: CASSLGLWDSSYEQYF.

The chain joins TRBV5-1 to TRBJ2-2, with TRBD2 matching 9 bases. The CDR3 is 20 residues long. The V segment lost 5 bases and the J segment 6 bases; nucleotides outside the gene matches: 23. CDR1 is SGHRS and CDR2 is YFSETQ in the germline V gene. The CDR3 sequence: CASRPPGLSMSAGGPGELFF. In DNA form, the CDR3 reads TGCGCCAGCAGACCTCCGGGACTCTCTATGTCGGCGGGAGGGCCCGGGGAGCTGTTTTTT. The complete variable domain, with remaining parts taken from reference TRBV5-1 and TRBJ2-2, reads KAGVTQTPRYLIKTRGQQVTLSCSPISGHRSVSWYQQTPGQGLQFLFEYFSETQRNKGNFPGRFSGRQFSNSRSEMNVSTLELGDSALYLCASRPPGLSMSAGGPGELFFGEGSRLTVL.

There are a few counts of this clone. The sample has other DNA sequences that encode this CDR3 too. This rearrangement joins TRBV9 to TRBJ1-5; perhaps TRBD1 as D (5 bases). The germline gives CDR1 SGDLS, CDR2 YYNGEE. Trimming cost V 0 bases and J 3 bases, with 10 bases left between them. The CDR3 contains 15 residues. CDR3 protein: CASSVGQGINQPQHF. The CDR3 DNA reads TGTGCCAGCAGCGTAGGGCAGGGCATCAATCAGCCCCAGCATTTT.

The chain has TRBV7-9 and TRBJ1-1; tentatively, D is TRBD1 (6 bases). Trimming took off 0 bases at V and 7 bases at J, with 12 bases between the two ends. Per germline, CDR1 SEHNR and CDR2 FQNEAQ (reference sequence). The CDR3 has 14 residues. The CDR3 protein is CASSLAGQRFEAFF. The CDR3 coding sequence is TGTGCCAGCAGCTTAGCAGGACAGCGATTTGAAGCTTTCTTT.

This chain links TRBV12-1 with TRBJ1-2; the table names TRBD1, a call not compared with the DNA. TRBV12-1 is recorded as a pseudogene. The CDR3 sequence is 15 residues long. This CDR3 reads CASSYSPDRDYGYTF. In DNA, the CDR3 is TGTGCCAGCAGCTACTCTCCCGACAGGGACTATGGCTACACCTTC.

The chain recombines TRBV28 with TRBJ2-1, with D possibly TRBD2 on 6 matching bases. V was clipped by 6 bases and J by 0 bases, with 12 bases between them. The CDR3 has 15 amino acids. Germline-derived CDR1 and CDR2 are MDHEN and SYDVKM. The DNA for the CDR3 is TGTGCCAGCAGAGTGACTAGGAGCTCCTACAATGAGCAGTTCTTC. It specifies CASRVTRSSYNEQFF.

The chain couples TRBV4-3 to TRBJ1-1; tentative D call: TRBD1 (5 bases). The CDR3 covers 17 residues. The V end was cut by 0 bases, the J end by 2 bases, with 16 bases between. CDR1 LGHNA and CDR2 YSLEER come from the germline V gene. The CDR3 DNA reads as TGCGCCAGCAGCCAAGATGGCGGGGGTGGGTTTAACACTGAAGCTTTCTTT. Protein product: CASSQDGGGGFNTEAFF.

In its sample, this clone was seen once. V is TRBV21-1 and J is TRBJ2-1; TRBD2 is the table's D call, not checked against the DNA. TRBV21-1 is marked as a pseudogene. The CDR3 consists of 13 residues. CDR3 in DNA: TGTGCCAGCAGCATACTCGGGAGCTCCCCGCAGTTCTTC. Protein sequence: CASSILGSSPQFF.

DNA for the CDR3: TGTGCCAGGGGGAACAATGAGCAGTTCTTC. Translation gives CARGNNEQFF. J is TRBJ2-1 and V is TRBV6-4; D is ambiguous. CDR1 MRHNA and CDR2 SNTAGT come from the germline V gene. The CDR3 is 10 amino acids. Trimming left V 9 bases short and J 5 bases short, with 5 bases between.

V is TRBV28 and J is TRBJ2-1; D is ambiguous. Germline V CDR1 and CDR2: MDHEN, SYDVKM. Deletions cut 7 bases from V and 2 bases from J, with 12 bases between. The CDR3 sequence is 14 residues long. The chain's CDR3 is CASTESDAYNEQFF. Written as DNA, the CDR3 is TGTGCCAGCACTGAATCAGACGCCTACAATGAGCAGTTCTTC.

CDR3 sequence reads: CASTTDPYGYTF. The CDR3 coding sequence is TGTGCCAGCACTACAGACCCCTATGGCTACACCTTC. The J gene is TRBJ1-2, the V gene TRBV7-9; D ambiguous. The CDR3 contains 12 residues. Germline loops: CDR1 SEHNR, CDR2 FQNEAQ (reference sequence). V lost 7 bases and J lost 4, with 10 bases in between.